What follows are 27 T cell receptor beta chains derived from one specimen sequenced in a study of preoperative IRX-2 immunotherapy in early breast cancer. This sample's treatment: preoperative locoregional IRX-2 cytokine immunotherapy. This table comes from immunoSEQ multiplex PCR, and its TCRdb copy is limited to in-frame clones, with some not included. The sample contains about 23,000 clones, 85% to 95% of which appear only once. The sample was tumor tissue, taken after IRX-2 immunotherapy. Receptor source: a human donor with breast cancer.

This sequence joins TRBV29-1 and TRBJ2-5; D could derive from TRBD1 or TRBD2 (7 bases each). The CDR3 runs 14 residues. Trimming took off 7 bases at V and 1 base at J, with 16 bases between the two ends. Per germline, CDR1 SQVTM and CDR2 ANQGSEA. DNA of the CDR3: TGCAGCGCCGAGGGGGCTAGCGGCCAAGAGACCCAGTACTTC. Translation gives CSAEGASGQETQYF. Filled out from reference TRBV29-1 and TRBJ2-5, the complete variable domain reads SAVISQKPSRDICQRGTSLTIQCQVDSQVTMMFWYRQQPGQSLTLIATANQGSEATYESGFVIDKFPISRPNLTFSTLTVSNMSPEDSSIYLCSAEGASGQETQYFGPGTRLLVL.

The J gene is TRBJ1-2, the V gene TRBV6-1, with 8 bases matching TRBD1. V shed 6 bases and J 8 bases; nucleotides not matched to a gene: 11. CDR3 size: 14 residues. CDR1 and CDR2 (germline): MNHNS, SASEGT. In DNA form, the CDR3 reads TGTGCCAGCAGATCCCCAGGGGGCAGAGAGGGCTACACCTTC. This codes for CASRSPGGREGYTF.

A single count supports this clone. This sequence joins TRBV10-3 and TRBJ2-7; 11 nucleotides agree with TRBD1. The CDR3 contains 16 residues. Germline-derived CDR1 and CDR2 are ENHRY and SYGVKD. Losses at the gene ends were 5 bases for V and 5 bases for J; bases not matched to a gene: 11. CDR3 DNA sequence: TGTGCCATCAGTACCGGACAGGGGGCGATCAACAACGAGCAGTACTTC. Translating gives CAISTGQGAINNEQYF.

CDR3 in amino acids: CSAEYRANTGELFF. DNA of the CDR3: TGCAGCGCCGAGTATAGGGCGAACACCGGGGAGCTGTTTTTT. The chain links TRBV29-1 to TRBJ2-2; the D is unclear. The CDR3 is made up of 14 amino acids. The germline V gene has CDR1 SQVTM and CDR2 ANQGSEA. V was trimmed by 7 bases and J by 0 bases, leaving 12 bases between them.

The V call is TRBV4-3, the J call TRBJ2-4; no reliable D call. Trimming pared 0 bases from V and 7 bases from J, leaving 13 bases between. CDR1 and CDR2 (germline): LGHNA, YSLEER. This CDR3 is 15 amino acids long. The CDR3 here is CASSQEGLTENIQYF. The DNA of the CDR3 is TGCGCCAGCAGCCAAGAGGGTCTAACTGAGAACATTCAGTACTTC.

This chain joins TRBV5-1 and TRBJ1-5; D call uncertain. The CDR3 runs to 13 residues. The germline CDR1 and CDR2 sequences are SGHRS and YFSETQ. The V end was cut by 5 bases, the J end by 0 bases, with 6 bases between. The CDR3 DNA reads TGCGCCAGCAGTACCGCTAGCAATCAGCCCCAGCATTTT. Its translation is CASSTASNQPQHF.

CDR3 protein: CASSFSNQPQHF. The CDR3 DNA is TGTGCCAGCTCGTTCAGCAATCAGCCCCAGCATTTT. This rearrangement joins TRBV28 to TRBJ1-5, with D unresolved. Germline V gives CDR1 MDHEN, CDR2 SYDVKM. This CDR3 is built from 12 residues. V was pared by 8 bases and J by 1 base, with 6 bases between.

V is TRBV19 and J is TRBJ2-3; 8 bases align to TRBD2. Trimming took 4 bases from V and 3 from J; bases not matched to a gene: 6. This CDR3 spans 15 amino acids. The germline gives CDR1 LNHDA, CDR2 SQIVND (reference sequence). CDR3 in amino acids: CASSTGTRLTDTQYF. The CDR3 nucleotides are TGTGCCAGTAGTACCGGGACTAGATTGACAGATACGCAGTATTTT.

The V and J genes are TRBV14 and TRBJ2-3; 8 nucleotides align to TRBD2. Germline loops: CDR1 SGHDN, CDR2 FVKESK. V was clipped by 7 bases and J by 4 bases; unmatched bases: 7. This CDR3 comprises 14 residues. The CDR3 DNA follows: TGTGCCAGCAATGACGGGAGGGAAGCAGATACGCAGTATTTT. This translates into CASNDGREADTQYF.

This sequence joins TRBV5-1 and TRBJ2-2; the D is unclear. Germline V gene data show CDR1 as SGHRS and CDR2 as YFSETQ. The CDR3 contains 11 residues. The V end was cut by 7 bases, the J end by 3 bases, with 4 bases between. The CDR3 coding sequence is TGCGCCAGCCCATACACCGGGGAGCTGTTTTTT. Amino acids: CASPYTGELFF.

The genes are TRBV28 and TRBJ1-4; no clear D. V lost 5 bases and J lost 8, with 9 bases in between. From germline, CDR1 is MDHEN and CDR2 SYDVKM. The length of the CDR3 is 12 residues. The CDR3 coding sequence is TGTGCCAGCAGTCGCCCGTCGGAAAAACTGTTTTTT. The encoded protein is CASSRPSEKLFF.

The chain combines TRBV11-3 with TRBJ2-5; D not certain. V was trimmed by 4 bases and J by 3 bases, leaving 12 bases between them. Germline V gene lookup returns CDR1 SGHNT and CDR2 YENEEA. The CDR3 is 14 amino acids. CDR3 in DNA: TGTGCCAGCAGCTCCTGGACGAACAAAGAGACCCAGTACTTC. Translating it yields CASSSWTNKETQYF. Combining the CDR3 with reference TRBV11-3 and TRBJ2-5 gives the whole variable domain EAGVVQSPRYKIIEKKQPVAFWCNPISGHNTLYWYLQNLGQGPELLIRYENEEAVDDSQLPKDRFSAERLKGVDSTLKIQPAELGDSAVYLCASSSWTNKETQYFGPGTRLLVL.

The J gene is TRBJ2-5, the V gene TRBV15; D not resolved. TRBJ2-7 matches the DNA end more closely, so the J call is doubtful. The CDR3 runs to 16 residues. Looked up from germline, CDR1 is LNHNV and CDR2 is YYDKDF (reference sequence). The CDR3 bases are TGTGCCACCAGCAGAGAACGGCTCCGACCGTCCTACGAGCAGTACTTC. Translating it yields CATSRERLRPSYEQYF.

V usage is TRBV7-9 and J usage is TRBJ2-1; D is ambiguous. Per germline, CDR1 SEHNR and CDR2 FQNEAQ (reference sequence). CDR3 length equals 14 residues. Trimming left V 4 bases short and J 1 base short, with 8 bases between. The CDR3 DNA follows: TGTGCCAGCAGCTCGGAAAGGTCCTACAATGAGCAGTTCTTC. It yields the protein CASSSERSYNEQFF. Together with reference TRBV7-9 and TRBJ2-1, the CDR3 gives the full variable domain: DTGVSQNPRHKITKRGQNVTFRCDPISEHNRLYWYRQTLGQGPEFLTYFQNEAQLEKSRLLSDRFSAERPKGSFSTLEIQRTEQGDSAMYLCASSSERSYNEQFFGPGTRLTVL.

The chain carries TRBV19 and TRBJ2-7, with 10 bases matching TRBD1. The germline V gene has CDR1 LNHDA and CDR2 SQIVND (reference sequence). The CDR3 spans 14 residues. V dropped 3 bases and J dropped 6; count of bases not matched to a gene: 5. CDR3 protein: CASSIPGQGREQYF. CDR3 in DNA: TGTGCCAGTAGTATTCCGGGACAGGGGCGCGAGCAGTACTTC.

The V gene is TRBV5-4, the J gene TRBJ2-7; 10 positions match TRBD2. V dropped 1 base and J dropped 1; count of bases not matched to a gene: 5. The CDR3 consists of 16 residues. Germline lookup yields CDR1 SGHNT and CDR2 YYREEE (reference sequence). Here the CDR3 reads CASSLRQLAGSYEQYF. DNA for the CDR3: TGTGCCAGCAGCTTGAGGCAACTAGCGGGGTCCTACGAGCAGTACTTC. The full variable domain, with the rest looked up from reference TRBV5-4 and TRBJ2-7, is ETGVTQSPTHLIKTRGQQVTLRCSSQSGHNTVSWYQQALGQGPQFIFQYYREEENGRGNFPPRFSGLQFPNYSSELNVNALELDDSALYLCASSLRQLAGSYEQYFGPGTRLTVT.

V is TRBV6-4 and J is TRBJ1-1; D perhaps matches TRBD1 (6 bases). The CDR3 loop spans 13 amino acids. Trimming pared 6 bases from V and 0 bases from J, leaving 8 bases between. Germline CDR1 reads MRHNA; CDR2 reads SNTAGT. In DNA, the CDR3 is TGTGCCAGCAGGACAGGAATGAACACTGAAGCTTTCTTT. It encodes CASRTGMNTEAFF.

The chain links TRBV29-1 to TRBJ2-7, with TRBD2 matching 7 bases. The CDR3 loop spans 14 amino acids. After removal of 0 bases from V and 4 bases from J, the junction contained 6 bases not matched to a gene. Germline V gives CDR1 SQVTM, CDR2 ANQGSEA. Written as DNA, the CDR3 is TGCAGCGTTGAAGATCATGTGCGGGGGTACGAGCAGTACTTC. It yields the protein CSVEDHVRGYEQYF.

The rearrangement joins TRBV9 to TRBJ2-5; possibly TRBD1 for D (6 bases). V was cut by 2 bases and J by 4 bases, with 12 bases left in between. The CDR3 is 14 residues long. CDR1 SGDLS and CDR2 YYNGEE come from the germline V gene. CDR3 residues: CASSVSVRGETQYF. Here the CDR3 DNA reads TGTGCCAGCAGCGTTAGCGTCAGGGGAGAGACCCAGTACTTC.

Regarding this clone: The same CDR3 can be traced to other DNA sequences in this sample. This chain joins TRBV28 and TRBJ1-1; the D gene is possibly TRBD1 (5 bases). CDR3 size: 14 residues. Trimming shortened V by 8 bases and J by 0 bases, and 13 bases separated the two germline ends. The V gene's germline CDR1 is MDHEN and CDR2 SYDVKM. The CDR3 sequence: CASLLRGLNTEAFF. In DNA form, the CDR3 reads TGTGCCAGCTTATTGAGGGGCTTGAACACTGAAGCTTTCTTT.

J is TRBJ2-7 and V is TRBV7-2; D remains ambiguous. Germline V gene sequence: CDR1 SGHTA, CDR2 FQGNSA. The CDR3 length is 14 residues. V was trimmed by 2 bases and J by 0 bases, leaving 8 bases between them. The CDR3 nucleotides read TGTGCCAGCAGCTTAAGGTATCACTCCTACGAGCAGTACTTC. It yields the protein CASSLRYHSYEQYF.

The CDR3 protein is CASRQGRVTEAFF. The CDR3 DNA reads TGTGCCAGTAGACAGGGGAGGGTCACTGAAGCTTTCTTT. The V call is TRBV19, the J call TRBJ1-1; 7 bases agree with TRBD1. The CDR3 is 13 amino acids. CDR1 is LNHDA, CDR2 SQIVND, per germline (reference sequence). V was clipped by 6 bases and J by 4 bases; unmatched bases: 5. The full variable domain, in which reference TRBV19 and TRBJ1-1 provide the parts outside the CDR3, is DGGITQSPKYLFRKEGQNVTLSCEQNLNHDAMYWYRQDPGQGLRLIYYSQIVNDFQKGDIAEGYSVSREKKESFPLTVTSAQKNPTAFYLCASRQGRVTEAFFGQGTRLTVV.

The chain carries TRBV6-1 and TRBJ1-5, with D unresolved. The CDR3 sequence is 13 residues long. Germline CDR1 MNHNS, CDR2 SASEGT. Trimming removed 3 bases from V and 7 bases from J, with 10 bases in between. In nucleotides, the CDR3 is TGTGCCAGCAGTGATCCAGGTGGGCAGCCCCAGCATTTT. Protein product: CASSDPGGQPQHF.

V is TRBV9 and J is TRBJ1-4, with 7 bases fitting TRBD1. The germline V gene has CDR1 SGDLS and CDR2 YYNGEE. This CDR3 has 14 residues. V was clipped by 4 bases and J by 5 bases; unmatched bases: 5. The CDR3 is CASSSGQANEKLFF. The DNA for the CDR3 is TGTGCCAGCAGCTCCGGACAGGCCAATGAAAAACTGTTTTTT.

The chain is built from TRBV27 and TRBJ2-7; 9 bases agree with TRBD1. This CDR3 contains 19 residues. J lost 3 bases, V lost 2 bases, and 17 bases had no gene match. In germline, CDR1 is MNHEY, CDR2 SMNVEV (reference sequence). The CDR3 reads CASSLQGLYGTGTYYEQYF. CDR3 DNA: TGTGCCAGCAGTTTACAGGGACTGTATGGGACAGGGACTTACTACGAGCAGTACTTC.

The rearrangement uses TRBV6-1 and TRBJ2-1; 7 bases match TRBD2. V dropped 7 bases and J dropped 1; count of bases not matched to a gene: 4. The germline V gene has CDR1 MNHNS and CDR2 SASEGT. This CDR3 has 14 residues. In DNA, the CDR3 is TGTGCCAGCAAATTAGCGGGTTCCTACAATGAGCAGTTCTTC. It translates to CASKLAGSYNEQFF.

V and J are TRBV19 and TRBJ2-2, with D possibly matching TRBD1 (5 bases). V was shortened by 4 bases and J by 2 bases, with 14 bases between the two germline ends. Germline V CDR1 and CDR2: LNHDA, SQIVND (reference sequence). CDR3 size: 16 residues. CDR3 sequence: CASSRMGQYNTGELFF. CDR3 sequence (DNA): TGTGCCAGTAGTAGGATGGGGCAGTATAACACCGGGGAGCTGTTTTTT.